A selection of T cell receptor beta chains follows, all from one sample in a study of blood T cell repertoires in COVID-19. TCRdb's copy holds only in-frame clones and misses some; the assay was immunoSEQ multiplex PCR. The sample lists fewer than 250,000 clones; approximately 90% were seen once. Sequenced material: PBMCs or T cells enriched from blood (not recorded which). These receptor sequences come from a woman aged 25-40 years with acute COVID-19. The CDR3 runs from the conserved cysteine through the conserved F or W. Fields, in order: CDR3 protein, CDR3 DNA, clone size, J gene, D gene, V gene. D genes are given only for firm matches. Size is omitted from some rows. Given values are once, few, many or a class for expanded clones.

CASSKPSLKRDRAFSNEKLFF | TGTGCCAGCAGCAAACCATCTTTGAAGAGAGACAGGGCGTTCTCTAATGAAAAACTGTTTTTT | NA | TRBJ1-4 | NA | TRBV21-1
CASSYSTTSSYNEQFF | TGTGCCAGCAGTTACTCAACTACCAGCTCCTACAATGAGCAGTTCTTC | NA | TRBJ2-1 | NA | TRBV6-6
CASSMGGQVNQPQHF | TGTGCCAGTAGTATGGGGGGACAGGTCAATCAGCCCCAGCATTTT | NA | TRBJ1-5 | TRBD1 | TRBV19
CAWTQPGQGF | TGTGCCTGGACCCAACCGGGACAGGGCTTC | NA | TRBJ1-2 | TRBD1 | TRBV30
CAIDSGTGGYNEQFF | TGTGCCATCGACTCGGGGACAGGTGGCTACAATGAGCAGTTCTTC | NA | TRBJ2-1 | TRBD1 | TRBV6-5
CASSLAGNSLQETQYF | TGCGCCAGCAGCTTGGCCGGTAACAGCCTACAAGAGACCCAGTACTTC | once | TRBJ2-5 | NA | TRBV5-1
CASSEVFNSPLHF | TGCGCCAGCAGCGAGGTCTTTAATTCACCCCTCCACTTT | NA | TRBJ1-6 | NA | TRBV5-1
CASSVRQGGSSYNSPLHF | TGTGCCAGCAGTGTACGGCAGGGGGGAAGCTCCTATAATTCACCCCTCCACTTT | NA | TRBJ1-6 | TRBD1 | TRBV2
CASSPRPYSSYNSPLHF | TGTGCCAGCAGCCCCCGACCGTACAGCTCCTATAATTCACCCCTCCACTTT | few | TRBJ1-6 | NA | TRBV5-6
CASSQDKLRDRWGEQFF | TGCGCCAGCAGCCAAGATAAATTAAGGGACAGGTGGGGTGAGCAGTTCTTC | NA | TRBJ2-1 | TRBD1 | TRBV4-1
CASSLGVGTYSNQPQHF | TGTGCCAGCAGCTTAGGAGTAGGGACATATAGCAATCAGCCCCAGCATTTT | few | TRBJ1-5 | NA | TRBV7-9
CASSFLLTANYGYTF | TGTGCCAGCAGCTTTTTACTAACGGCTAACTATGGCTACACCTTC | NA | TRBJ1-2 | NA | TRBV5-8
CASSGGLAEAFF | TGTGCCAGCAGCGGGGGGCTCGCTGAAGCTTTCTTT | NA | TRBJ1-1 | NA | TRBV6-5
CASSQVSPAAGTLHF | TGCGCCAGCAGCCAAGTCTCTCCGGCCGCGGGGACCCTCCACTTT | NA | TRBJ1-6 | NA | TRBV4-1
CASSRLPQDRRNYGYTF | TGTGCCAGCTCCCGTCTCCCTCAGGACAGAAGAAACTATGGCTACACCTTC | NA | TRBJ1-2 | NA | TRBV18
CASSDSDSNEKLFF | TGCGCCAGCAGTGATAGTGACAGTAATGAAAAACTGTTTTTT | NA | TRBJ1-4 | NA | TRBV10-2
CASSRQEITDTQYF | TGTGCCAGCTCACGACAGGAGATCACAGATACGCAGTATTTT | NA | TRBJ2-3 | NA | TRBV18
CASSIRNTEAFF | TGTGCCAGCAGTATCAGGAACACTGAAGCTTTCTTT | NA | TRBJ1-1 | NA | TRBV2
CASSLAAGKNTGELFF | TGCGCCAGCAGCTTGGCGGCAGGCAAGAACACCGGGGAGCTGTTTTTT | NA | TRBJ2-2 | NA | TRBV5-1
CASSSPTGTNTIYF | TGTGCCAGCAGCTCACCTACAGGGACAAACACCATATATTTT | NA | TRBJ1-3 | NA | TRBV11-2
CSVEGGLAYNEQFF | TGCAGCGTTGAAGGCGGCCTAGCCTACAATGAGCAGTTCTTC | NA | TRBJ2-1 | NA | TRBV29-1
CASSHPQGKSVGYTF | TGCGCCAGCAGCCATCCACAGGGGAAGTCCGTGGGCTACACCTTC | NA | TRBJ1-2 | TRBD1 | TRBV4-1
CSVDRGAPYEQYF | TGCAGCGTTGATCGGGGGGCGCCGTACGAGCAGTACTTC | NA | TRBJ2-7 | NA | TRBV29-1
CANIPNTEAFF | TGTGCTAATATTCCGAACACTGAAGCTTTCTTT | NA | TRBJ1-1 | NA | TRBV18
CASSLQGPLTEAFF | TGTGCCAGCAGCCTACAGGGGCCGCTCACTGAAGCTTTCTTT | NA | TRBJ1-1 | TRBD1 | TRBV6-2/TRBV6-3
CASSLASTYEQYF | TGTGCCAGCAGTTTGGCCAGTACCTACGAGCAGTACTTC | NA | TRBJ2-7 | NA | TRBV27
CASSFTPDSSNGYTF | TGTGCCAGCAGTTTTACGCCGGACAGCTCGAATGGCTACACCTTC | few | TRBJ1-2 | NA | TRBV27
CAWTSGGPWETQYF | TGTGCCTGGACTAGCGGGGGCCCCTGGGAGACCCAGTACTTC | NA | TRBJ2-5 | TRBD2 | TRBV30
CASRRLAGGYEQYF | TGTGCCAGCAGGAGACTAGCGGGGGGCTACGAGCAGTACTTC | NA | TRBJ2-7 | TRBD2 | TRBV2
CASSQDEQGVPGNTIYF | TGTGCCAGCAGCCAAGACGAACAGGGCGTACCTGGAAACACCATATATTTT | NA | TRBJ1-3 | NA | TRBV3-1/TRBV3-2
CASSPEGGGLFNEQFF | TGTGCCAGCAGCCCGGAGGGGGGGGGACTTTTCAATGAGCAGTTCTTC | NA | TRBJ2-1 | NA | TRBV3-1/TRBV3-2
CATSRDPGTGGDEQYF | TGTGCCACCAGCAGAGATCCCGGGACAGGGGGGGACGAGCAGTACTTC | many | TRBJ2-7 | TRBD1 | TRBV15
CASSVGWGPRETQYF | TGTGCCAGCAGCGTAGGTTGGGGGCCGAGGGAGACCCAGTACTTC | NA | TRBJ2-5 | NA | TRBV9
CASSWGLASSYEQYF | TGTGCCAGCAGCTGGGGACTAGCGTCTTCCTACGAGCAGTACTTC | NA | TRBJ2-7 | TRBD2 | TRBV7-2
CASMKTTGAEAFF | TGTGCCAGTATGAAAACAACAGGCGCGGAAGCTTTCTTT | NA | TRBJ1-1 | NA | TRBV19
CASAKEGDQPQHF | TGCGCCAGCGCCAAAGAGGGGGATCAGCCCCAGCATTTT | NA | TRBJ1-5 | NA | TRBV23-1
CASSLGRGYEETQYF | TGTGCCAGCAGCTTAGGGCGGGGGTATGAAGAGACCCAGTACTTC | NA | TRBJ2-5 | TRBD2 | TRBV7-2
CASSLFQAPLHF | TGTGCCAGCAGCTTATTTCAGGCACCCCTCCACTTT | once | TRBJ1-6 | NA | TRBV7-2
CASRTSGVDEQFF | TGTGCCAGCAGGACTAGCGGGGTGGATGAGCAGTTCTTC | NA | TRBJ2-1 | TRBD2 | TRBV25-1
CASSFWRWGANVLTF | TGTGCCAGCAGTTTTTGGCGGTGGGGGGCCAACGTCCTGACTTTC | NA | TRBJ2-6 | NA | TRBV27
CASTPGQEAGELFF | TGTGCCAGCACTCCGGGACAGGAGGCCGGGGAGCTGTTTTTT | few | TRBJ2-2 | TRBD1 | TRBV6-5
CASSPGDYSNQPQHF | TGTGCCAGCAGCCCTGGGGACTATAGCAATCAGCCCCAGCATTTT | NA | TRBJ1-5 | NA | TRBV7-9
CASGKFDRGEANYGYTF | TGTGCCAGTGGGAAGTTTGACAGGGGAGAAGCTAACTATGGCTACACCTTC | NA | TRBJ1-2 | TRBD1 | TRBV19
CASSEAGTVYGYTF | TGTGCCAGCAGTGAAGCAGGGACAGTCTATGGCTACACCTTC | NA | TRBJ1-2 | TRBD1 | TRBV6-1
CASSTGTFYEQYF | TGTGCCAGTAGTACCGGGACTTTCTACGAGCAGTACTTC | NA | TRBJ2-7 | NA | TRBV19
CASSEGTRGSSGELFF | TGTGCCAGCTCAGAAGGGACGCGGGGGAGTTCCGGGGAGCTGTTTTTT | once | TRBJ2-2 | TRBD2 | TRBV18
CASSPEQGTGYTF | TGTGCCAGCAGTCCCGAACAGGGGACTGGCTACACCTTC | NA | TRBJ1-2 | TRBD1 | TRBV28
CATSKRTGQGYTF | TGTGCCACCAGCAAAAGGACAGGGCAGGGCTACACCTTC | many | TRBJ1-2 | TRBD1 | TRBV15
CASSLSSGGVGYTF | TGCGCCAGCAGCTTGTCATCAGGGGGCGTTGGCTACACCTTC | NA | TRBJ1-2 | TRBD1 | TRBV5-1
CASSGGGGRETQYF | TGTGCCAGCAGTGGAGGCGGGGGACGGGAGACCCAGTACTTC | NA | TRBJ2-5 | TRBD2 | TRBV2
CASSPERVSGDIQYF | TGTGCCAGCAGCCCCGAGAGGGTTAGCGGAGACATTCAGTACTTC | NA | TRBJ2-4 | NA | TRBV11-2
CASRVTRTALYEQYF | TGTGCCAGCAGAGTTACAAGGACAGCACTATACGAGCAGTACTTC | NA | TRBJ2-7 | NA | TRBV6-5
CASSPHRAPFYGYTF | TGTGCCAGCAGCCCTCACAGGGCCCCCTTCTATGGCTACACCTTC | NA | TRBJ1-2 | NA | TRBV6-4